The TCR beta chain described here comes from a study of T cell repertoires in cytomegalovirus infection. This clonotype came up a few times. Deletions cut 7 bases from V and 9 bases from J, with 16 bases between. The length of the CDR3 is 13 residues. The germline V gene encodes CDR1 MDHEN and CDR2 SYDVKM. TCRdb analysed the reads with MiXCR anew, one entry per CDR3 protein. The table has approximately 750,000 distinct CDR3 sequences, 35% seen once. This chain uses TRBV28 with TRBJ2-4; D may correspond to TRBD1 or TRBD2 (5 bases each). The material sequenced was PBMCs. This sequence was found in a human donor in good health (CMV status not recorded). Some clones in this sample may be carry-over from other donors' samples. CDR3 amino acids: CASTLGRTGIQYF. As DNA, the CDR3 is TGTGCCAGCACCCTGGGACGGACGGGCATTCAGTACTTC.